This T cell receptor beta chain was identified during a study of cytomegalovirus exposure and HLA in healthy donors. Assay used: immunoSEQ multiplex PCR; TCRdb lists only in-frame clones, some missing. The sample holds approximately 270,000 clones; about 90% are singletons and the top ten take 0.37%. Germline V lookup: CDR1 GTSNPN, CDR2 SVGIG (reference sequence). There are 13 residues in the CDR3. The V segment lost 5 bases and the J segment 3 bases; nucleotides outside the gene matches: 4. This receptor was identified in a woman aged 18-30 years in good health and CMV-seronegative. The chain links TRBV30 to TRBJ1-3; TRBD1 matches 7 bases. Sequenced material: PBMCs. The CDR3 DNA sequence: TGTGCCTGGGATAGACAGGGTGGAAACACCATATATTTT. Its translation is CAWDRQGGNTIYF.